Shown below are 10 T cell receptor beta chains from a single sample sequenced in a study of T-cell memory formation after mild COVID-19. TCRdb recomputed calls from the 5' RACE reads with MiXCR, one row per CDR3 protein. The profile covers 140,000 or so distinct CDR3 sequences, with roughly 6.3% appearing a single time and about 2.1% taken by the ten largest. What was sequenced was PBMCs or a T cell subset sorted from them (not recorded which). The receptors here all came from an adult woman who had mild COVID-19 (a few samples of this study predate the infection). Cell type and time point are not known.

The V and J genes are TRBV6-5 and TRBJ2-1; the D is unclear. The V and J ends lost 5 bases and 2 bases respectively, with 10 bases between them. The CDR3 length is 14 residues. Germline CDR1 reads MNHEY; CDR2 reads SVGAGI. The CDR3 sequence is CASSHRFPYNEQFF. The CDR3 region has the DNA TGTGCCAGCAGTCACCGATTCCCCTACAATGAGCAGTTCTTC.

The J gene is TRBJ2-5, the V gene TRBV4-2; 7 bases line up with TRBD2. CDR1 LGHNA and CDR2 YNFKEQ come from the germline V gene. V trimming: 0 bases; J trimming: 5 bases; junction bases outside the gene matches: 9. The CDR3 totals 16 residues. Here the CDR3 DNA reads TGTGCCAGCAGCCAAGAGTTAACAGCGGGGATTGAGACCCAGTACTTC. The encoded protein is CASSQELTAGIETQYF.

The table lists this clonotype with many counts. The chain employs TRBV5-6 and TRBJ1-4; TRBD1 aligns across 9 bases. Germline values: CDR1 SGHDT, CDR2 YYEEEE. Trimming cost V 4 bases and J 7 bases; bases outside gene matches: 2. This CDR3 contains 13 residues. CDR3 DNA: TGTGCCAGCAGCCTGGACAGGGGTGAAAAACTGTTTTTT. Translating gives CASSLDRGEKLFF.

The chain recombines TRBV5-1 with TRBJ2-2, with no clear D. V gave up 5 bases and J gave up 1 base, with 9 bases separating them. The CDR3 length is 14 residues. Germline V lookup: CDR1 SGHRS, CDR2 YFSETQ. The CDR3 DNA follows: TGCGCCAGCAGGGCAGATCTGAACACCGGGGAGCTGTTTTTT. Translation gives CASRADLNTGELFF.

The chain couples TRBV6-2 or TRBV6-3 to TRBJ2-7; 10 nucleotides agree with TRBD2. Germline lookup yields CDR1 MNHEY and CDR2 SVGEGT. The CDR3 is made up of 15 amino acids. The V and J ends lost 4 bases and 3 bases, in that order; junction bases with no gene match: 6. The CDR3 loop is CASSFVLAGDYEQYF. The CDR3 DNA reads TGTGCCAGCAGTTTTGTCCTAGCGGGAGACTACGAGCAGTACTTC.

The rearrangement links TRBV4-3 to TRBJ2-1; D is unresolved. The CDR3 is made up of 17 amino acids. Trimming pared 0 bases from V and 4 bases from J, leaving 16 bases between. Looked up from germline, CDR1 is LGHNA and CDR2 is YSLEER. CDR3 sequence reads: CASSQDPSRISYNEQFF. CDR3 DNA sequence: TGCGCCAGCAGCCAAGATCCTTCTCGAATCTCTTACAATGAGCAGTTCTTC.

This clonotype was recorded many times. The chain is built from TRBV27 and TRBJ2-3; D might be TRBD1 (6 bases). The CDR3 loop spans 15 amino acids. The V and J ends lost 5 bases and 3 bases respectively, with 15 bases between them. Germline V gene lookup returns CDR1 MNHEY and CDR2 SMNVEV (reference sequence). CDR3 nucleotides: TGTGCCAGCAGTAACTGGACAGTTAAGACAGATACGCAGTATTTT. It translates to CASSNWTVKTDTQYF.

This clonotype showed up many times. The chain carries TRBV20-1 and TRBJ1-4; no clear D gene. The CDR3 extends over 13 amino acids. Per germline, CDR1 DFQATT and CDR2 SNEGSKA (reference sequence). V lost 4 bases to trimming and J lost 5 bases, with 11 bases between them. CDR3 nucleotide sequence: TGCAGTGCTAAGCCAGGAACCAATGAAAAACTGTTTTTT. Its protein is CSAKPGTNEKLFF.

The V gene is TRBV3-1, the J gene TRBJ1-6, with D possibly being TRBD1 (5 bases). The CDR3 contains 15 residues. In germline, CDR1 is LGHDT, CDR2 YNNKEL (reference sequence). Trimming left V 5 bases short and J 10 bases short, with 18 bases between. Here the CDR3 DNA reads TGTGCCAGCAGCAAGGGGACGGCGACGGGGTCACCCCTCCACTTT. Protein product: CASSKGTATGSPLHF. The variable domain in full, completed from reference TRBV3-1 and TRBJ1-6, reads DTAVSQTPKYLVTQMGNDKSIKCEQNLGHDTMYWYKQDSKKFLKIMFSYNNKELIINETVPNRFSPKSPDKAHLNLHINSLELGDSAVYFCASSKGTATGSPLHFGNGTRLTVT.

The rearrangement uses TRBV5-4 and TRBJ2-5; TRBD2 agrees at 10 bases. The trim removed 2 bases at V and 7 bases at J, leaving 8 bases unmatched. The CDR3 contains 15 residues. Germline assignment: CDR1 SGHNT and CDR2 YYREEE (reference sequence). CDR3 nucleotide sequence: TGTGCCAGCAGCTTACCCCTAGCGGGGGCTGGGACCCAGTACTTC. Translated, it gives CASSLPLAGAGTQYF.